One and the same sample provided the 25 T cell receptor beta chains below, sequenced in a study of blood T cell repertoires in COVID-19. This table comes from immunoSEQ multiplex PCR, and its TCRdb copy is limited to in-frame clones, with some not included. The repertoire holds under 200,000 clones, 85% to 90% seen once, with 2% to 2.5% in the top ten. The specimen was peripheral blood. The receptors derive from a man between 45 and 60 years old who had recovered from COVID-19.

The chain couples TRBV30 to TRBJ2-7, with D possibly matching TRBD1 (6 bases). Germline CDR1 reads GTSNPN; CDR2 reads SVGIG (reference sequence). The V and J ends lost 1 base and 3 bases respectively, with 7 bases between them. There are 12 residues in the CDR3. CDR3 residues: CAWSEQGYEQYF. For the CDR3, the DNA is TGTGCCTGGAGTGAACAGGGCTACGAGCAGTACTTC.

The chain couples TRBV5-4 to TRBJ1-2; 7 bases match TRBD1. The trim removed 4 bases at V and 5 bases at J, leaving 17 bases unmatched. Germline V gives CDR1 SGHNT, CDR2 YYREEE (reference sequence). This CDR3 is 17 amino acids long. The CDR3 loop is CASSDDRVGFLIYGYTF. In DNA, the CDR3 is TGTGCCAGCAGCGATGACAGGGTGGGTTTTTTAATATATGGCTACACCTTC.

The chain carries TRBV11-1 and TRBJ2-5; perhaps TRBD2 as D (6 bases). Trimming cost V 5 bases and J 4 bases, with 11 bases left between them. CDR1 is SGHAT, CDR2 FQDESV, per germline (reference sequence). The CDR3 length is 13 residues. This CDR3 is CASSHSEGETQYF. CDR3 nucleotides: TGTGCCAGCAGCCACTCGGAGGGAGAGACCCAGTACTTC.

The V call is TRBV10-1, the J call TRBJ2-2, with TRBD1 as a possible D gene (6 bases). The germline V gene has CDR1 WNHNN and CDR2 SYGVQD (reference sequence). Deletions cut 5 bases from V and 6 bases from J, with 19 bases between. This CDR3 has 16 amino acids. The CDR3 reads CASSKYQQGEAGELFF. DNA for the CDR3: TGCGCCAGCAGTAAATACCAACAGGGAGAGGCCGGGGAGCTGTTTTTT.

V is TRBV29-1 and J is TRBJ2-5, with TRBD1 matching over 9 bases. The V and J ends lost 4 bases and 5 bases, in that order; junction bases with no gene match: 8. The CDR3 loop spans 14 amino acids. Germline CDR1 is SQVTM and CDR2 is ANQGSEA. The CDR3 sequence: CSVASGTGWETQYF. CDR3 bases: TGCAGCGTTGCCTCCGGGACAGGGTGGGAGACCCAGTACTTC.

The chain couples TRBV29-1 to TRBJ2-1; tentatively, D is TRBD1 (6 bases). The germline V and J ends were trimmed by 7 bases and 9 bases, with 16 bases remaining between them. The CDR3 spans 12 residues. Per the germline V gene, CDR1 is SQVTM and CDR2 is ANQGSEA. CDR3 in DNA: TGCAGCGGGAACAGGGACCCCACTGAGCAGTTCTTC. Protein sequence: CSGNRDPTEQFF.

The chain links TRBV20-1 to TRBJ1-2; 7 bases are a match to TRBD1. J was trimmed by 6 bases and V by 7 bases; bases with no gene match: 5. The CDR3 loop spans 11 amino acids. Germline V gene data show CDR1 as DFQATT and CDR2 as SNEGSKA (reference sequence). CDR3 nucleotide sequence: TGCAGTGTGGTCAGGGGGAATGGCTACACCTTC. This encodes CSVVRGNGYTF.

This clone appeared once. The chain combines TRBV6-2 or TRBV6-3 with TRBJ1-5, with TRBD1 matching over 10 bases. The germline V gene has CDR1 MNHEY and CDR2 SVGEGT. This CDR3 has 18 amino acids. Trimming cost V 2 bases and J 5 bases; bases outside gene matches: 12. DNA for the CDR3: TGTGCCAGCAGTTACGACTTGGGACAGGGGCGGCAACATCAGCCCCAGCATTTT. Its translation: CASSYDLGQGRQHQPQHF.

The rearrangement links TRBV10-1 to TRBJ2-1; 10 bases fit TRBD1. This CDR3 region has 14 residues. The ends lost 0 bases at V and 8 bases at J; junction bases unmatched: 1. Germline V gene data show CDR1 as WNHNN and CDR2 as SYGVQD (reference sequence). CDR3 residues: CASSESTGGHEQFF. In nucleotides, the CDR3 is TGCGCCAGCAGTGAGTCGACAGGGGGCCATGAGCAGTTCTTC.

CDR3 nucleotide sequence: TGCAGCGTCGGGACTAGATACGAGCAGTACTTC. Translation: CSVGTRYEQYF. The rearrangement uses TRBV29-1 and TRBJ2-7; 8 bases are a match to TRBD2. CDR3 length: 11 amino acids. Trimming at V came to 6 bases and at J to 4 bases, leaving 2 bases not matched to a gene. Germline V lookup: CDR1 SQVTM, CDR2 ANQGSEA.

The chain is built from TRBV5-1 and TRBJ1-1; 9 positions match TRBD1. CDR1 is SGHRS, CDR2 YFSETQ, per germline. This CDR3 comprises 15 residues. Trimming cost V 3 bases and J 1 base; bases outside gene matches: 4. The CDR3 DNA follows: TGCGCCAGCAGCTCCGGACAGGGGTCGAACACTGAAGCTTTCTTT. Its protein product is CASSSGQGSNTEAFF.

The CDR3 spells CASSPQTSGILNEQFF. The CDR3 nucleotides read TGTGCCAGCAGCCCCCAGACTAGCGGGATTCTCAATGAGCAGTTCTTC. V gene TRBV2 combines with J gene TRBJ2-1, with 11 bases that match TRBD2. CDR3 length equals 16 residues. The ends lost 6 bases at V and 6 bases at J; junction bases unmatched: 10. The germline V gene encodes CDR1 SNHLY and CDR2 FYNNEI.

V and J are TRBV6-5 and TRBJ2-5; 7 bases line up with TRBD1. CDR3 length equals 15 residues. Trimming at V came to 6 bases and at J to 5 bases, leaving 12 bases not matched to a gene. Germline V gene lookup returns CDR1 MNHEY and CDR2 SVGAGI. The CDR3 sequence: CASRRNRGGAETQYF. For the CDR3, the DNA is TGTGCCAGCAGACGAAACAGGGGTGGCGCGGAGACCCAGTACTTC.

V is TRBV24-1 and J is TRBJ1-5, with TRBD1 matching over 11 bases. CDR3 size: 18 residues. Germline V CDR1 and CDR2: KGHDR, SFDVKD. V was pared by 4 bases and J by 1 base, with 8 bases of the junction left unmatched. CDR3 nucleotides: TGTGCCACCAGTGAAACCGGACAGGGGGCGGCGAGCAATCAGCCCCAGCATTTT. Protein sequence: CATSETGQGAASNQPQHF.

In its sample, this clone was seen once. The V gene is TRBV3-1 (or the pseudogene TRBV3-2), the J gene TRBJ1-5; 10 bases are shared with TRBD1. Germline trimming cut 3 bases from V and 0 bases from J; bases unmatched to any gene: 5. The CDR3 spans 17 residues. CDR1 is LGHDT, CDR2 YNNKEL, per germline (reference sequence). The CDR3: CASSQGDRGYSNQPQHF. CDR3 sequence (DNA): TGTGCCAGCAGCCAGGGGGACAGGGGTTATAGCAATCAGCCCCAGCATTTT.

This clone was seen only a few times. This rearrangement joins TRBV6-2 or TRBV6-3 to TRBJ2-7; 11 bases align to TRBD2. The CDR3 runs 16 residues. V was clipped by 2 bases and J by 0 bases; unmatched bases: 3. CDR1 is MNHEY, CDR2 SVGEGT, per germline. The CDR3 sequence: CASSYGLAGLSYEQYF. The CDR3 DNA sequence: TGTGCCAGCAGTTACGGACTAGCGGGTCTCTCCTACGAGCAGTACTTC.

V gene TRBV28 combines with J gene TRBJ1-5; D is ambiguous. V lost 5 bases and J 7 bases, leaving 15 bases between the germline ends. This CDR3 comprises 14 residues. The V gene's germline CDR1 is MDHEN and CDR2 SYDVKM. The CDR3 reads CASSPHQDWQPQHF. CDR3 nucleotides: TGTGCCAGCAGTCCCCATCAGGATTGGCAGCCCCAGCATTTT.

The V and J genes are TRBV6-5 and TRBJ1-1; 8 nucleotides agree with TRBD1. J lost 4 bases, V lost 6 bases, and 10 bases had no gene match. Germline V gene data show CDR1 as MNHEY and CDR2 as SVGAGI. The CDR3 contains 15 residues. CDR3 loop: CASRDRDVGGTEAFF. DNA of the CDR3: TGTGCCAGCAGGGACAGGGACGTTGGAGGCACTGAAGCTTTCTTT.

This sequence joins TRBV29-1 and TRBJ1-2; D is ambiguous. Trimming took off 4 bases at V and 8 bases at J, with 14 bases between the two ends. Germline CDR1 and CDR2: SQVTM and ANQGSEA. The CDR3 totals 12 residues. CDR3 in amino acids: CSVAGKTGGYTF. The DNA for the CDR3 is TGCAGCGTTGCGGGGAAAACGGGCGGCTACACCTTC.

The chain employs TRBV7-3 and TRBJ2-5; 8 positions match TRBD2. Per germline, CDR1 SGHTA and CDR2 FQGTGA. The CDR3 covers 14 residues. V lost 4 bases, J lost 5 bases, and 6 bases stayed unmatched. The chain's CDR3 is CASSSRGGSETQYF. DNA of the CDR3: TGTGCCAGCAGCTCCCGGGGGGGGTCGGAGACCCAGTACTTC.

The rearrangement joins TRBV27 to TRBJ1-1; weak D call: TRBD1 (5 bases). The length of the CDR3 is 14 residues. V lost 6 bases, J lost 0 bases, and 11 bases lay in between. Germline lookup yields CDR1 MNHEY and CDR2 SMNVEV (reference sequence). The CDR3 coding sequence is TGTGCCAGCAGACGAATACAGGTGAACACTGAAGCTTTCTTT. As protein: CASRRIQVNTEAFF.

J is TRBJ1-5 and V is TRBV5-1, with a tentative D call TRBD1 (5 bases). Trimming left V 0 bases short and J 1 base short, with 8 bases between. CDR1 and CDR2 (germline): SGHRS, YFSETQ. The CDR3 has 15 amino acids. This CDR3 reads CASSLVSGSNQPQHF. The CDR3, as DNA: TGCGCCAGCAGCTTGGTGTCAGGGAGCAATCAGCCCCAGCATTTT.

The genes are TRBV5-6 and TRBJ1-3; 9 nucleotides match TRBD1. This CDR3 spans 16 amino acids. Germline CDR1 SGHDT, CDR2 YYEEEE. The trim removed 1 base at V and 1 base at J, leaving 3 bases unmatched. This CDR3 is CASSLPGQGSGNTIYF. The CDR3, as DNA: TGTGCCAGCAGCTTGCCGGGACAGGGTTCTGGAAACACCATATATTTT.

The rearrangement uses TRBV11-2 and TRBJ1-5, with TRBD1 as a possible D gene (6 bases). Germline CDR1 reads SGHAT; CDR2 reads FQNNGV. The V and J ends lost 5 bases and 6 bases respectively, with 14 bases between them. The CDR3 runs 14 residues. The CDR3 here is CASSLGGAGQPQHF. CDR3 nucleotide sequence: TGTGCCAGCAGCCTCGGGGGGGCCGGTCAGCCCCAGCATTTT.

The CDR3 reads CAWSPGQGAGQPQHF. For the CDR3, the DNA is TGTGCCTGGAGCCCTGGACAGGGGGCAGGTCAGCCCCAGCATTTT. This chain uses TRBV30 with TRBJ1-5; 11 bases align to TRBD1. The V and J ends lost 3 bases and 6 bases, in that order; junction bases with no gene match: 7. CDR1 and CDR2 from the germline V gene are GTSNPN and SVGIG (reference sequence). The CDR3 is 15 amino acids.